This T cell receptor (beta chain) was captured in a study of blood T cell repertoires in COVID-19. Across the whole study: In each case, the material was cDNA or gDNA derived from T cells, B-cell-depleted T cells, or PBMCs.

V gave up 1 base and J gave up 3 bases, with 18 bases separating them. This CDR3 is built from 17 residues. Germline V gene data show CDR1 as SGHTA and CDR2 as FQGNSA. Original processing notes: Scientists estimated how many nucleated cells there were by amplifying reference gene primers. Using immunoSEQ multiplex PCR, the repertoire was profiled, and TCRdb retains in-frame clones only, with some absent. D and trimming come from the DNA, and the V and J calls and clone size come from that table. The sample comprises 200,000 to 250,000 clones, around 90% of which are singletons, and around 3% rests with the top ten.

The chain couples TRBV7-2 to TRBJ1-1; D might be TRBD1 (5 bases). This TCR was recovered from a man in his sixties with acute or convalescent COVID-19. Sequences were obtained from peripheral blood. The CDR3 DNA is TGTGCCAGCAGCTTAGGAGGGGTGGGGGGATTGTACACTGAAGCTTTCTTT. It translates to CASSLGGVGGLYTEAFF.